A selection of T cell receptor beta chains follows, all from one sample in a study of blood T cells in healthy people across ages. TCRdb itself ran the 5' RACE reads through MiXCR, one entry per CDR3 protein. The table has roughly 2 million distinct CDR3 sequences, approximately 50% seen once. Sequencing was done on a sample of blood. All receptors come from a woman aged 40 to 50 in good health. CDR3s include the opening cysteine and the closing phenylalanine or tryptophan. A D gene is named only where the DNA matches it firmly. Size tells how often a clone was seen (once, few, many) or the class of an expanded clone, and some rows leave it out.

>NA|TRBV6-2/TRBV6-3|TRBJ2-5|NA
TGTGCCAGCAGTTATTCCCGGGAACTCCCGAGAGAGACCCAGTACTTC
CASSYSRELPRETQYF
>TRBD1|TRBV12-3/TRBV12-4|TRBJ1-5|NA
TGTGCCAGCAGCCTGGACAGGGGGAGGGGAAATCAGCCCCAGCATTTT
CASSLDRGRGNQPQHF
>NA|TRBV5-1|TRBJ2-2|NA
TGCGCCAGCAAGACGGCAGCCGCGAACACCGGGGAGCTGTTTTTT
CASKTAAANTGELFF
>NA|TRBV28|TRBJ2-4|NA
TGTGCCAGCAGTTTACCAGGGAGCGCCAAAAACATTCAGTACTTC
CASSLPGSAKNIQYF
>NA|TRBV4-1|TRBJ2-7|NA
TGCGCCAGCAGCGGCCGGGACCTCTCCTACGAGCAGTACTTC
CASSGRDLSYEQYF
>NA|TRBV4-3|TRBJ1-5|NA
TGCGCCAGCAGCCAAGATTCAGGGATCGGATACAGCAATCAGCCCCAGCATTTT
CASSQDSGIGYSNQPQHF
>TRBD1|TRBV12-3/TRBV12-4|TRBJ1-1|few
TGTGCCAGCAGGGGACAGGGGGCTACTGAAGCTTTCTTT
CASRGQGATEAFF
>NA|TRBV7-9|TRBJ2-1|NA
TGTGCCAGCAGCTTAGAGGTCCGTTACAATGAGCAGTTCTTC
CASSLEVRYNEQFF
>NA|TRBV29-1|TRBJ2-6|NA
TGCAGCGTGGACGTTTCAGGGAGTGGGGCCAACGTCCTGACTTTC
CSVDVSGSGANVLTF
>NA|TRBV6-5|TRBJ1-2|NA
TGTGCCAGCAGTTACCTCGGGGGGCTGGGGGGCTACACCTTC
CASSYLGGLGGYTF